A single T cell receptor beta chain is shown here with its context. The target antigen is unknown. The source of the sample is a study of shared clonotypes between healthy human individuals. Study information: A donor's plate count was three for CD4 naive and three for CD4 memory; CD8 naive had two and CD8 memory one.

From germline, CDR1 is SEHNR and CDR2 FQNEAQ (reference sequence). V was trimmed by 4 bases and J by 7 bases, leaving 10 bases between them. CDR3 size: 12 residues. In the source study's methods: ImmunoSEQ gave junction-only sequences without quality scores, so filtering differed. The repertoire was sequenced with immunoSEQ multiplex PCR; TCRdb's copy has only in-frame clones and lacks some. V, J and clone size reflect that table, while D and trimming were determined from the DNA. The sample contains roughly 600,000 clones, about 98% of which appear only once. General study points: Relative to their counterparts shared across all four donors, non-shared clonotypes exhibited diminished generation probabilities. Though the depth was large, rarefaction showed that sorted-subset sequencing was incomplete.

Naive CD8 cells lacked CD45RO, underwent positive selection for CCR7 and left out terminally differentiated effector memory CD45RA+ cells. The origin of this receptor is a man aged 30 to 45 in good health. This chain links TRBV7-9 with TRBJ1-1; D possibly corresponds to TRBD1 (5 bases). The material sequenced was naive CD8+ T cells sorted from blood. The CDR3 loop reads CASSSGQIEAFF. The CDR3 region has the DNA TGTGCCAGCAGCTCGGGGCAGATTGAAGCTTTCTTT.